A single sample is the source of the 29 T cell receptor beta chains below, sequenced in a study of blood T cell repertoires in COVID-19 (dated by TCRdb to the early 2020s). Libraries were constructed by the immunoSEQ multiplex PCR assay. TCRdb stores this immuneACCESS table with in-frame sequences only. Part of the clones is absent; in the studies checked, under half of the shortfall reflects unresolved V genes, and no reason is known for the rest. Within this sample are 150,000 or so clones, with around 87% of them counted one time only. The ten top clones hold 6% to 7% of the sample. Sequenced input: peripheral blood. The source of these receptors is a man aged 80 or over with acute or convalescent COVID-19.

This chain joins TRBV5-1 and TRBJ1-1; weak D call: TRBD1 (5 bases). The CDR3 extends over 14 amino acids. With 2 bases removed from V and 6 bases from J, the gap between germline ends came to 14 bases. Germline assignment: CDR1 SGHRS and CDR2 YFSETQ. CDR3 sequence: CASSLVGGTSEAFF. In DNA form, the CDR3 reads TGCGCCAGCAGCTTAGTCGGGGGGACCTCTGAAGCTTTCTTT.

The V and J genes are TRBV5-1 and TRBJ2-5, with a tentative D call TRBD2 (5 bases). The CDR3 spans 14 residues. Germline-derived CDR1 and CDR2 are SGHRS and YFSETQ. Trimming stripped 1 base from V and 2 bases from J, with 9 bases between. The CDR3 sequence: CASSLLGLQETQYF. CDR3 coding DNA: TGCGCCAGCAGCTTGCTTGGACTGCAAGAGACCCAGTACTTC.

V and J are TRBV5-5 and TRBJ1-1; D remains ambiguous. V shed 1 base and J shed 2 bases, with 6 bases lying between them. Germline CDR1 SGHKS, CDR2 YYEKEE (reference sequence). CDR3 size: 13 residues. The CDR3 region has the DNA TGTGCCAGCAGCTTGATGGCTAACACTGAAGCTTTCTTT. Translation gives CASSLMANTEAFF.

This clone was seen a handful of times. The genes are TRBV10-3 and TRBJ2-4; 11 bases are a match to TRBD1. Germline V gene data show CDR1 as ENHRY and CDR2 as SYGVKD. The CDR3 is 16 amino acids. J gave up 3 bases and V 5 bases, and 6 bases lay outside the gene matches. As DNA, the CDR3 is TGTGCCATCAGTACCGGGACAGGGGGAGTCAAAAACATTCAGTACTTC. Its translation: CAISTGTGGVKNIQYF.

The CDR3: CASSYWRGSDTQYF. The CDR3 DNA reads as TGTGCCAGCAGTTACTGGAGGGGTTCAGATACGCAGTATTTT. This chain joins TRBV6-5 and TRBJ2-3, with a tentative D call TRBD2 (6 bases). Trimming removed 1 base at V and 4 bases at J, with 9 bases between. This CDR3 spans 14 amino acids. Germline V CDR1 and CDR2: MNHEY, SVGAGI.

J is TRBJ1-2 and V is TRBV30; D may be TRBD1 (5 bases). V lost 0 bases and J lost 5, with 16 bases in between. This CDR3 is built from 15 residues. The germline gives CDR1 GTSNPN, CDR2 SVGIG (reference sequence). CDR3 sequence reads: CAWSVPPGQSYGYTF. In nucleotides, the CDR3 is TGTGCCTGGAGTGTACCTCCAGGGCAATCTTATGGCTACACCTTC.

The chain employs TRBV19 and TRBJ1-5; 7 nucleotides align to TRBD1. Trimming took 6 bases from V and 5 from J; bases not matched to a gene: 7. The CDR3 is made up of 14 amino acids. CDR1 and CDR2 from the germline V gene are LNHDA and SQIVND (reference sequence). The DNA for the CDR3 is TGTGCCAGTAGGAACAGGGGAACGGATCAGCCCCAGCATTTT. Protein product: CASRNRGTDQPQHF.

This rearrangement joins TRBV19 to TRBJ1-5; TRBD1 matches 7 bases. CDR3 length equals 14 residues. V shed 7 bases, J shed 5 bases, and the junction held 8 bases outside the gene matches. Looked up from germline, CDR1 is LNHDA and CDR2 is SQIVND (reference sequence). The CDR3 DNA reads TGTGCCAGTATCGACCGGGACAGTTATCAGCCCCAGCATTTT. It encodes CASIDRDSYQPQHF.

The chain has TRBV2 and TRBJ2-7, with 8 nucleotides matching TRBD1. Trimming took 4 bases from V and 2 from J; bases not matched to a gene: 10. Germline CDR1 and CDR2: SNHLY and FYNNEI. CDR3 length equals 16 residues. The CDR3 DNA is TGTGCCAGCAGTGGACACCCCGGGACAGGACCCTACGAGCAGTACTTC. It encodes CASSGHPGTGPYEQYF.

The V gene is TRBV7-8, the J gene TRBJ2-1; tentative D call: TRBD2 (6 bases). Germline CDR1 is SGHVS and CDR2 is FQNEAQ. This CDR3 region has 15 residues. Trimming removed 0 bases at V and 4 bases at J, with 10 bases between. DNA for the CDR3: TGTGCCAGCAGCTTAGCCCTCGGAGGGTACAATGAGCAGTTCTTC. This encodes CASSLALGGYNEQFF.

The chain has TRBV7-9 and TRBJ1-6, with unresolved D. Germline assignment: CDR1 SEHNR and CDR2 FQNEAQ (reference sequence). The CDR3 length is 14 residues. With 3 bases removed from V and 4 bases from J, the gap between germline ends came to 7 bases. The CDR3 DNA is TGTGCCAGCAGCTTCGGGATGTATAATTCACCCCTCCACTTT. Translation gives CASSFGMYNSPLHF.

The chain joins TRBV10-3 to TRBJ2-1; maybe TRBD2 (7 bases). The CDR3 has 14 residues. Trimming removed 0 bases from V and 10 bases from J, with 13 bases in between. CDR1 is ENHRY and CDR2 is SYGVKD in the germline V gene. The CDR3 DNA is TGTGCCATCAGTGAGTCGGGGGGGCGGCGAGAGCAGTTCTTC. Translated: CAISESGGRREQFF.

This chain joins TRBV20-1 and TRBJ1-2; 11 bases line up with TRBD1. J lost 5 bases, V lost 3 bases, and 2 bases had no gene match. CDR3 length: 13 residues. Germline V gene data show CDR1 as DFQATT and CDR2 as SNEGSKA (reference sequence). CDR3 nucleotide sequence: TGCAGTGCTAGTGGACAGGGGGCGTATGGCTACACCTTC. Protein sequence: CSASGQGAYGYTF.

There are many counts of this clone. This chain connects TRBV18 to TRBJ2-7; TRBD2 matches at 9 bases. Unmatched junction bases numbered 4, after V lost 5 bases and J lost 2 bases. The CDR3 sequence is 14 residues long. The germline CDR1 and CDR2 sequences are KGHSH and LQKENI. CDR3 sequence: CASSATSGTYEQYF. For the CDR3, the DNA is TGTGCCAGCTCAGCGACTAGCGGTACCTACGAGCAGTACTTC.

The chain recombines TRBV19 with TRBJ1-5, with D uncertain. Looked up from germline, CDR1 is LNHDA and CDR2 is SQIVND (reference sequence). The V end was cut by 3 bases, the J end by 0 bases, with 9 bases between. The CDR3 extends over 15 amino acids. The CDR3 reads CASSIRPDSNQPQHF. The CDR3, as DNA: TGTGCCAGTAGTATCAGGCCGGATAGCAATCAGCCCCAGCATTTT.

J is TRBJ2-1 and V is TRBV6-2 or TRBV6-3, with a tentative D call TRBD1 (5 bases). V lost 6 bases to trimming and J lost 4 bases, with 10 bases between them. Germline CDR1 reads MNHEY; CDR2 reads SVGEGT. This CDR3 contains 13 residues. The chain's CDR3 is CASSDSVYNEQFF. The CDR3 DNA reads as TGTGCCAGCAGCGACAGTGTATACAATGAGCAGTTCTTC.

The chain links TRBV10-2 to TRBJ2-5, with 7 bases aligning to TRBD2. The CDR3 spans 18 residues. V was pared by 4 bases and J by 4 bases, with 18 bases of the junction left unmatched. The germline V gene encodes CDR1 WSHSY and CDR2 SAAADI. For the CDR3, the DNA is TGCGCCAGCAGTGGGCCCAGGGAGGGCGGTGGCGACGGAGAGACCCAGTACTTC. It codes for CASSGPREGGGDGETQYF.

This clone turned up a few times. The chain employs TRBV7-9 and TRBJ2-5, with 7 bases identical to TRBD1. V lost 7 bases, J lost 2 bases, and 7 bases stayed unmatched. The CDR3 totals 14 residues. CDR1 is SEHNR and CDR2 is FQNEAQ in the germline V gene (reference sequence). In nucleotides, the CDR3 is TGTGCCAGCACCCAAGGGACAGATCAAGAGACCCAGTACTTC. This sequence encodes CASTQGTDQETQYF.

The J gene is TRBJ2-3, the V gene TRBV11-3; tentatively, D is TRBD2 (6 bases). Trimming shortened V by 4 bases and J by 2 bases, and 10 bases separated the two germline ends. The CDR3 runs to 14 residues. The germline gives CDR1 SGHNT, CDR2 YENEEA. The chain's CDR3 is CASSSGLNTDTQYF. CDR3 sequence (DNA): TGTGCCAGCAGCTCTGGACTAAACACAGATACGCAGTATTTT.

V is TRBV6-4 and J is TRBJ1-2, with D possibly being TRBD1 (5 bases). This CDR3 is 18 amino acids long. Trimming took off 0 bases at V and 4 bases at J, with 21 bases between the two ends. The germline CDR1 and CDR2 sequences are MRHNA and SNTAGT. The CDR3 sequence is CASSDSGGRLRRVYGYTF. The CDR3 coding sequence is TGTGCCAGCAGTGACTCGGGGGGAAGGCTGCGCCGGGTCTATGGCTACACCTTC.

The V call is TRBV7-8, the J call TRBJ2-1, with 12 bases matching TRBD2. V lost 5 bases and J lost 7; bases outside the gene matches: 9. This CDR3 has 16 amino acids. CDR1 is SGHVS and CDR2 is FQNEAQ in the germline V gene. The CDR3 here is CASSPYLAGGRNEQFF. The CDR3 DNA reads as TGTGCCAGCAGCCCCTACCTAGCGGGGGGGCGGAATGAGCAGTTCTTC. Full variable domain (missing parts from reference TRBV7-8 and TRBJ2-1): GAGVSQSPRYKVAKRGQDVALRCDPISGHVSLFWYQQALGQGPEFLTYFQNEAQLDKSGLPSDRFFAERPEGSVSTLKIQRTQQEDSAVYLCASSPYLAGGRNEQFFGPGTRLTVL.

The chain combines TRBV28 with TRBJ1-5; TRBD1 might be the D (6 bases). This CDR3 contains 18 residues. From germline, CDR1 is MDHEN and CDR2 SYDVKM. V dropped 5 bases and J dropped 7 bases, with 27 bases sitting between them. This CDR3 reads CASSPRGAVIAPRQPQHF. The CDR3 coding sequence is TGTGCCAGCAGTCCCCGGGGGGCCGTCATTGCCCCAAGGCAGCCCCAGCATTTT.

The gene calls are TRBV11-2 and TRBJ2-1; 9 bases map to TRBD1. V gave up 0 bases and J gave up 9 bases; unmatched junction bases: 9. There are 16 residues in the CDR3. In germline, CDR1 is SGHAT, CDR2 FQNNGV. The CDR3 region has the DNA TGTGCCAGCAGCTTAGATAGGGGACAGGGCTGGCGTGAGCAGTTCTTC. Encoded protein: CASSLDRGQGWREQFF.

This chain links TRBV19 with TRBJ2-4, with D unclear. Trimming took off 3 bases at V and 0 bases at J, with 15 bases between the two ends. The germline CDR1 and CDR2 sequences are LNHDA and SQIVND (reference sequence). This CDR3 spans 17 amino acids. For the CDR3, the DNA is TGTGCCAGTAGTATGGTTCAGGCCCCTCTAGCCAAAAACATTCAGTACTTC. This translates into CASSMVQAPLAKNIQYF.

The sample holds one count of this clone. This chain connects TRBV29-1 to TRBJ2-1; TRBD2 matches at 7 bases. This CDR3 region has 14 residues. Germline lookup yields CDR1 SQVTM and CDR2 ANQGSEA. Unmatched junction bases numbered 4, after V lost 3 bases and J lost 2 bases. The chain's CDR3 is CSVDEGRAYNEQFF. The CDR3 nucleotides read TGCAGCGTTGATGAGGGGAGGGCCTACAATGAGCAGTTCTTC.

V and J are TRBV24-1 and TRBJ2-3, with 8 nucleotides matching TRBD1. After removal of 0 bases from V and 4 bases from J, the junction contained 8 bases not matched to a gene. CDR1 and CDR2 from the germline V gene are KGHDR and SFDVKD. This CDR3 contains 17 residues. The CDR3 reads CATSDLRPGQGADTQYF. CDR3 nucleotides: TGTGCCACCAGTGATTTGCGGCCTGGACAGGGTGCAGATACGCAGTATTTT.

CDR3 DNA: TGTGCCAGTAGACGTACAGGGGACAACTATGGCTACACCTTC. Protein sequence: CASRRTGDNYGYTF. J is TRBJ1-2 and V is TRBV19; 7 bases are a match to TRBD1. The germline V gene has CDR1 LNHDA and CDR2 SQIVND (reference sequence). There are 14 residues in the CDR3. J gave up 2 bases and V 6 bases, and 6 bases lay outside the gene matches.

The chain uses TRBV3-1 (or the pseudogene TRBV3-2) and TRBJ2-5, with D perhaps matching TRBD2 (6 bases). Germline values: CDR1 LGHDT, CDR2 YNNKEL (reference sequence). This CDR3 contains 15 residues. Deletions cut 2 bases from V and 5 bases from J, with 15 bases between. CDR3 residues: CASSQMGGRVETQYF. The CDR3 coding sequence is TGTGCCAGCAGCCAAATGGGGGGTAGGGTTGAGACCCAGTACTTC.

The rearrangement joins TRBV19 to TRBJ2-7, with TRBD1 as a possible D gene (5 bases). The CDR3 is made up of 13 amino acids. V dropped 2 bases and J dropped 2 bases, with 7 bases sitting between them. Germline lookup yields CDR1 LNHDA and CDR2 SQIVND (reference sequence). The DNA for the CDR3 is TGTGCCAGTAGTATACAGGGTACCTACGAGCAGTACTTC. Amino acid sequence: CASSIQGTYEQYF.